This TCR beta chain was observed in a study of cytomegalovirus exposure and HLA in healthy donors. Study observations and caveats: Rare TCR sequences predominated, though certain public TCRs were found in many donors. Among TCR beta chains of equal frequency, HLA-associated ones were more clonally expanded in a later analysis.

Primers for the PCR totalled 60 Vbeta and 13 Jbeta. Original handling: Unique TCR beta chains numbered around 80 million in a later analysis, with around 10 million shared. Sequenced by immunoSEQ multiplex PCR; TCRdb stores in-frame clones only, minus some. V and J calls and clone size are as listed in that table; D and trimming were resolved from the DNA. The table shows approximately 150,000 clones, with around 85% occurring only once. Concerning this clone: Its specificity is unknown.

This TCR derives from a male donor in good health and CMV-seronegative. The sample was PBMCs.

CDR3 DNA sequence: TGTGCCAGCACCCCCACAGGGCCTAGCTCCTACGAGCAGTACTTC. It specifies CASTPTGPSSYEQYF. V gene TRBV6-5 combines with J gene TRBJ2-5; a possible D gene is TRBD1 (6 bases). The J call may be faulty, since TRBJ2-7 better matches the DNA end. Germline CDR1 MNHEY, CDR2 SVGAGI. The length of the CDR3 is 15 residues.